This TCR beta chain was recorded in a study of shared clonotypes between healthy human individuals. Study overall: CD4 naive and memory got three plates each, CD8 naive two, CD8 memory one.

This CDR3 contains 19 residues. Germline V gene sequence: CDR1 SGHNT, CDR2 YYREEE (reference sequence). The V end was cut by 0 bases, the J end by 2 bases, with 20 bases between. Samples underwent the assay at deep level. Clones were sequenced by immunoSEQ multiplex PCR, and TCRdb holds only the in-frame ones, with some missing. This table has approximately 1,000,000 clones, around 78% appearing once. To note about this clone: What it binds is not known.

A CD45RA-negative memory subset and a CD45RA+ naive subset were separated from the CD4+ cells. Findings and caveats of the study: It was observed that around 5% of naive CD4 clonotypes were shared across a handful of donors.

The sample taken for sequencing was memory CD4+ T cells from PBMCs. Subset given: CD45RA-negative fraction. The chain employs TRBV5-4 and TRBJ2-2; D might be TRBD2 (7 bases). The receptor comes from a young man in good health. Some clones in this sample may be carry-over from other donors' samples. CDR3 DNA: TGTGCCAGCAGCTTGGCATGGGGGAGGGGGACCCAAAACACCGGGGAGCTGTTTTTT. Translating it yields CASSLAWGRGTQNTGELFF.